There are many counts of the clone carrying this T cell receptor beta chain. The CDR3 extends over 19 amino acids. CDR1 is SQVTM and CDR2 is ANQGSEA in the germline V gene. The V gene lost 0 bases and the J gene lost 3 bases, with 26 bases spanning the gap. The record originates from a study of CD8 T cells in ankylosing spondylitis. From the 5' RACE reads, TCRdb called clonotypes with MiXCR, one entry per CDR3 protein. The top ten hold 9.5% to 15% of the sample, which has about 130,000 distinct CDR3 sequences, around 6.6% seen once. The sequenced sample was blood, either unsorted or a sorted T cell fraction (not recorded which). This TCR derives from a female donor with ankylosing spondylitis or in good health (not recorded which). The V call is TRBV29-1, the J call TRBJ2-5; D is perhaps TRBD1 (5 bases). CDR3 sequence (DNA): TGCAGCGTTGAAGACGTTACAACTGAAAGGGGCTTACGGGAAGAGACCCAGTACTTC. Protein: CSVEDVTTERGLREETQYF.